Below, 15 T cell receptor beta chains from the same sample are listed, as sequenced in a study of identical twins (dated by TCRdb to between 2015 and 2016). Library creation used 5' RACE. The reads were generated on an Illumina HiSeq 2000. Clones were called with MiXCR by TCRdb after fastp trimmed the public reads at Q25, and only in-frame beta chains were retained. One record per CDR3 amino acid sequence lists the most common genes and DNA. In this sample the table shows about 900,000 distinct CDR3 sequences, about 12% of which occur a single time. Clones ranked in the top ten supply about 1.6% of the sample. This same sample was also part of a study on yellow fever vaccine responses in identical twins.

Material: PBMCs. These receptors all come from a woman under 30 in good health.

The sample holds a few counts of this clonotype. V and J are TRBV20-1 and TRBJ1-1; 10 bases are a match to TRBD1. Looked up from germline, CDR1 is DFQATT and CDR2 is SNEGSKA (reference sequence). The CDR3 sequence is 15 residues long. With V trimmed by 4 bases and J by 5 bases, 10 bases remained unmatched. As DNA, the CDR3 is TGCAGTGCTAACGGGGAGACAGGGGGCGGGACTGAAGCTTTCTTT. It yields the protein CSANGETGGGTEAFF.

The V gene is TRBV2, the J gene TRBJ2-2; weak D call: TRBD1 (5 bases). V was pared by 5 bases and J by 3 bases, with 13 bases between. Per germline, CDR1 SNHLY and CDR2 FYNNEI. The CDR3 spans 15 residues. The CDR3 is CASSQTVPDTGELFF. The CDR3 coding sequence is TGTGCCAGCAGTCAGACAGTTCCGGACACCGGGGAGCTGTTTTTT.

The chain has TRBV6-1 and TRBJ1-1, with D unclear. V was trimmed by 1 base and J by 0 bases, leaving 6 bases between them. The CDR3 consists of 14 residues. The germline gives CDR1 MNHNS, CDR2 SASEGT. The CDR3 is CASSEGNMNTEAFF. The CDR3 region has the DNA TGTGCCAGCAGTGAAGGGAACATGAACACTGAAGCTTTCTTT.

This clonotype showed up just once. The chain employs TRBV27 and TRBJ2-1, with a tentative D call TRBD2 (5 bases). V shed 8 bases and J shed 3 bases, with 11 bases lying between them. This CDR3 spans 13 amino acids. Germline-derived CDR1 and CDR2 are MNHEY and SMNVEV (reference sequence). The CDR3: CASGSAYYNEQFF. The DNA for the CDR3 is TGTGCCAGCGGGAGCGCTTACTACAATGAGCAGTTCTTC.

The chain carries TRBV6-2 or TRBV6-3 and TRBJ1-1; D may be TRBD1 (5 bases). Trimming removed 7 bases from V and 0 bases from J, with 9 bases in between. The CDR3 runs 13 residues. Germline V lookup: CDR1 MNHEY, CDR2 SVGEGT. The CDR3 region is CASTDTMNTEAFF. CDR3 DNA sequence: TGTGCCAGCACGGACACCATGAACACTGAAGCTTTCTTT.

This clonotype came up a few times. The rearrangement joins TRBV5-6 to TRBJ2-1, with 7 positions matching TRBD2. With V trimmed by 5 bases and J by 0 bases, 8 bases remained unmatched. The CDR3 covers 16 residues. In germline, CDR1 is SGHDT, CDR2 YYEEEE. CDR3 residues: CASSADRGSSYNEQFF. The CDR3 DNA follows: TGTGCCAGCAGTGCTGATCGCGGGAGCTCCTACAATGAGCAGTTCTTC.

Points on this clonotype: It may be a read error: a sequence one base away is much more abundant. The gene calls are TRBV4-1 and TRBJ2-1, with D tentatively TRBD2 (6 bases). Germline V gives CDR1 MGHRA, CDR2 YSYEKL. CDR3 length equals 15 residues. Between the trimmed V and J ends, which lost 0 bases and 2 bases, there was a span of 8 bases. The CDR3 DNA reads as TGCGCCAGCAGCCAAGACCTAGCGACCTACAATGAGCAGTTCTTC. The encoded protein is CASSQDLATYNEQFF.

This clonotype was counted many times. V and J are TRBV3-1 and TRBJ1-6; D gene ambiguous. The CDR3 is made up of 15 amino acids. Germline V gives CDR1 LGHDT, CDR2 YNNKEL (reference sequence). The ends were cut back, 3 bases at V and 3 bases at J, with 9 bases in the middle. CDR3 bases: TGTGCCAGCAGCCACGAGGGTATCTATAATTCACCCCTCCACTTT. Its translation is CASSHEGIYNSPLHF.

J is TRBJ2-5 and V is TRBV12-3 or TRBV12-4; 7 positions match TRBD2. This CDR3 region has 15 residues. V shed 5 bases, J shed 5 bases, and the junction held 11 bases outside the gene matches. The CDR3 here is CASSPRGEGQETQYF. CDR3 sequence (DNA): TGTGCCAGCAGTCCCCGGGGGGAGGGCCAGGAGACCCAGTACTTC.

This clonotype showed up just a few times. The chain links TRBV11-2 to TRBJ1-4, with D possibly TRBD1 on 6 matching bases. CDR1 and CDR2 from the germline V gene are SGHAT and FQNNGV. V lost 2 bases and J lost 3, with 10 bases in between. This CDR3 comprises 15 residues. Here the CDR3 reads CASSLNRGANEKLFF. CDR3 nucleotide sequence: TGTGCCAGCAGCTTAAATAGGGGGGCTAATGAAAAACTGTTTTTT.

This clonotype was found many times. The rearrangement uses TRBV12-3 or TRBV12-4 and TRBJ1-6; possibly TRBD1 for D (6 bases). Trimming took 6 bases from V and 6 from J, leaving 18 bases between them. The CDR3 has 16 residues. The CDR3 loop reads CASSQKARGPNSPLHF. The DNA for the CDR3 is TGTGCCAGCAGCCAAAAGGCACGGGGGCCTAATTCACCCCTCCACTTT.

The V call is TRBV5-1, the J call TRBJ2-3; possible D gene TRBD1, 5 bases. Germline V gene sequence: CDR1 SGHRS, CDR2 YFSETQ. The CDR3 length is 16 residues. V lost 6 bases to trimming and J lost 2 bases, with 19 bases between them. CDR3 sequence reads: CASTTGLVWDTDTQYF. As DNA, the CDR3 is TGCGCCAGCACCACAGGTTTGGTTTGGGACACAGATACGCAGTATTTT.

The chain employs TRBV7-9 and TRBJ2-7; tentative D call: TRBD2 (6 bases). The CDR3 runs 15 residues. Deletions cut 3 bases from V and 2 bases from J, with 14 bases between. Germline V gene data show CDR1 as SEHNR and CDR2 as FQNEAQ (reference sequence). CDR3 residues: CASSLGTDSTYEQYF. Here the CDR3 DNA reads TGTGCCAGCAGCTTGGGGACTGACTCGACCTACGAGCAGTACTTC.

A few counts support this clonotype. The chain links TRBV5-1 to TRBJ2-5, with D possibly matching TRBD1 (6 bases). With 0 bases removed from V and 3 bases from J, the gap between germline ends came to 15 bases. The germline V gene encodes CDR1 SGHRS and CDR2 YFSETQ. The CDR3 loop spans 16 amino acids. This CDR3 reads CASSLGQARTEETQYF. CDR3 nucleotides: TGCGCCAGCAGCTTGGGGCAGGCCCGGACAGAAGAGACCCAGTACTTC.

The gene calls are TRBV3-1 and TRBJ2-1, with a possible D match to TRBD1 (5 bases). Germline V gives CDR1 LGHDT, CDR2 YNNKEL (reference sequence). The CDR3 has 12 residues. Trimming shortened V by 1 base and J by 15 bases, and 13 bases separated the two germline ends. In DNA form, the CDR3 reads TGTGCCAGCAGCCAAGTTATGGGGCTGACGTTCTTC. Translating gives CASSQVMGLTFF.